This TCR beta chain is drawn from a study of CD8+ T cells in alopecia areata. Following extraction, RNA underwent reverse transcription to cDNA, which served as the sequencing template. Repertoires were generated with immunoSEQ multiplex PCR, while TCRdb's copy carries only in-frame clones and drops some. The sample lists roughly 200,000 clones; 50% to 65% were seen once. The treatment was: oral pan-JAK inhibitor, 5-10 mg twice daily. This clone was seen a few times. The length of the CDR3 is 14 residues. Germline loops: CDR1 LNHDA, CDR2 SQIVND (reference sequence). The trim removed 8 bases at V and 2 bases at J, leaving 6 bases unmatched.

This material consisted of CD8+ T cells sorted from blood, taken at week 24, from a patient treated with tofacitinib. The sequence came from a human donor with alopecia areata. The V and J genes are TRBV19 and TRBJ1-5; TRBD1 matches 7 bases. CDR3 in DNA: TGTGCCAGTGTGACAGGGTTAGGCAATCAGCCCCAGCATTTT. Amino acids: CASVTGLGNQPQHF.